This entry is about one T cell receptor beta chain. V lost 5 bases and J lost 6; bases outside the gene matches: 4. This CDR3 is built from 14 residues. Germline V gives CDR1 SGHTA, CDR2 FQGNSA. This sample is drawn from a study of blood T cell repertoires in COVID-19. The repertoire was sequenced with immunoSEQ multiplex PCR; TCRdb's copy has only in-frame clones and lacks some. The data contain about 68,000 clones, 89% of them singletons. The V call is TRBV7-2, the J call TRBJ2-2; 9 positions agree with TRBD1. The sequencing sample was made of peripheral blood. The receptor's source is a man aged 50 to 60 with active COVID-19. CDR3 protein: CASSLRQGAGELFF. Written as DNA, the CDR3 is TGTGCCAGCAGCCTTCGACAGGGGGCCGGGGAGCTGTTTTTT.